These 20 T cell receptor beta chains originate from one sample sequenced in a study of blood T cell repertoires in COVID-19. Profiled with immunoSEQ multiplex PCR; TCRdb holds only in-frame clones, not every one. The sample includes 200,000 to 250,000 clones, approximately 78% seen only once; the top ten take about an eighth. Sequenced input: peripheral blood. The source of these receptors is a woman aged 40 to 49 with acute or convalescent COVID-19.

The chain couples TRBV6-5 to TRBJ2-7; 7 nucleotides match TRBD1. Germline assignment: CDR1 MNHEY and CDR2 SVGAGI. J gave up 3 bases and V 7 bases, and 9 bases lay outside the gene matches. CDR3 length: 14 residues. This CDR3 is CASKQAGTDYEQYF. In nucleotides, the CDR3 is TGTGCCAGCAAACAGGCCGGGACAGACTACGAGCAGTACTTC.

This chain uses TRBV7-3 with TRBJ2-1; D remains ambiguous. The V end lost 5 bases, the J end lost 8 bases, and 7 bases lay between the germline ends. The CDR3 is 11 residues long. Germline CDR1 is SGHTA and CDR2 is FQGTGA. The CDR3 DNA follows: TGTGCCAGCAGCCTCTATGATGAGCAGTTCTTC. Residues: CASSLYDEQFF.

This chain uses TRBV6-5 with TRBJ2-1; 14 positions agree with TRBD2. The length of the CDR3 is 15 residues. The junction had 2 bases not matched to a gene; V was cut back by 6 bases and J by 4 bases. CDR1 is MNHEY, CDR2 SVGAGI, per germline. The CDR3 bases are TGTGCCAGCAGGACTAGCGGGGGGGAATACAATGAGCAGTTCTTC. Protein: CASRTSGGEYNEQFF.

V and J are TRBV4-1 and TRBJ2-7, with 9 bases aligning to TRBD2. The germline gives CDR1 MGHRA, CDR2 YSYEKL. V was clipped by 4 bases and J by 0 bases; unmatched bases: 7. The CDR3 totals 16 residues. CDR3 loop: CASSPPSGKVSYEQYF. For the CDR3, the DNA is TGCGCCAGCAGCCCGCCTAGCGGGAAAGTCTCCTACGAGCAGTACTTC.

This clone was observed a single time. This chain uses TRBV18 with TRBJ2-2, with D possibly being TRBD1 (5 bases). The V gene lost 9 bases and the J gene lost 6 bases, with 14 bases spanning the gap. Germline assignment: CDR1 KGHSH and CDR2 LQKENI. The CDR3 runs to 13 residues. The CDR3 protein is CASSRQTPGELFF. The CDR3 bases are TGTGCCAGTTCTCGACAGACGCCCGGGGAGCTGTTTTTT.

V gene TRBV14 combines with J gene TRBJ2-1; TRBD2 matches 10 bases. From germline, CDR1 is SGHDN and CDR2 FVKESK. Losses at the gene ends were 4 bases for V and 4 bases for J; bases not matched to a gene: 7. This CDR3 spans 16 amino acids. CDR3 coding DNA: TGTGCCAGCAGCCTAATAGCGGGGGGAATATACAATGAGCAGTTCTTC. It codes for CASSLIAGGIYNEQFF.

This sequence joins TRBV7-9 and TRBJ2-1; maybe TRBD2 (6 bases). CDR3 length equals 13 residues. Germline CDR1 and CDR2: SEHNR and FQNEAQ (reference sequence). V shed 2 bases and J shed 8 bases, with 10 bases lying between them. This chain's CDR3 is CASSLMGRYEQFF. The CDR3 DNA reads TGTGCCAGCAGCTTAATGGGGAGGTATGAGCAGTTCTTC.

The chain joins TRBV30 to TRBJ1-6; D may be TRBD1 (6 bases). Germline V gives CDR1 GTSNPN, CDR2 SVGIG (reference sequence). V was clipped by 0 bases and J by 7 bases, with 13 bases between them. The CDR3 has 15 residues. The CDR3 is CAWSVPDRLNSPLHF. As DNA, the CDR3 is TGTGCCTGGAGTGTACCGGACAGACTAAATTCACCCCTCCACTTT.

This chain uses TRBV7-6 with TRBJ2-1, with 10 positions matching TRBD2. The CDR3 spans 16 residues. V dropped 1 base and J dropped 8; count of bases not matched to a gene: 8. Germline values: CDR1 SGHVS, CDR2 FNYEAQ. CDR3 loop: CASSLVERGGFHEQFF. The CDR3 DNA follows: TGTGCCAGCAGCTTAGTCGAGCGGGGGGGTTTCCATGAGCAGTTCTTC.

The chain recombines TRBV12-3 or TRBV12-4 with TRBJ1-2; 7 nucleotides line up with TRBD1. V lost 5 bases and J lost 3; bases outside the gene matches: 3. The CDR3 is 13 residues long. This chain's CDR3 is CASSAGQHYGYTF. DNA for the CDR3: TGTGCCAGCAGTGCGGGACAGCACTATGGCTACACCTTC.

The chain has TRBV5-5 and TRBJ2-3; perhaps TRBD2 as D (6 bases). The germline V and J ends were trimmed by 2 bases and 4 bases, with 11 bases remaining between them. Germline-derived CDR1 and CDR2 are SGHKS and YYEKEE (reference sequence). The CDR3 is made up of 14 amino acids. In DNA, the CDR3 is TGTGCCAGCAGCTTAGGAGGGGATCCAGATACGCAGTATTTT. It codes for CASSLGGDPDTQYF.

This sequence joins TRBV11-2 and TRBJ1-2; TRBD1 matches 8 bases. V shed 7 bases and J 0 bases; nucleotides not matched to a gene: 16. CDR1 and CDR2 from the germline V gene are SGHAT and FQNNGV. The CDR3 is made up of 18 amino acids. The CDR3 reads CASTQRGTGISPNYGYTF. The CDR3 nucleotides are TGTGCCAGCACGCAGAGAGGGACAGGAATATCTCCTAACTATGGCTACACCTTC.

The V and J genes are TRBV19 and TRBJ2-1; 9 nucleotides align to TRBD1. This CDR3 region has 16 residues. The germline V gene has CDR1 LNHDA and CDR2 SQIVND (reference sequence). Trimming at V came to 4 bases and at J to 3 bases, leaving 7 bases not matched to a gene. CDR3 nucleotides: TGTGCCAGTAGTAAATTACAGGGGGCTCTCTACAATGAGCAGTTCTTC. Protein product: CASSKLQGALYNEQFF.

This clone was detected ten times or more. The CDR3 sequence is CASTGLAGGRAPFF. CDR3 in DNA: TGTGCCAGCACCGGACTAGCGGGAGGGCGGGCTCCGTTCTTC. The chain is built from TRBV2 and TRBJ2-1; 15 bases fit TRBD2. The V segment lost 7 bases and the J segment 15 bases; nucleotides outside the gene matches: 10. The CDR3 is 14 amino acids. CDR1 SNHLY and CDR2 FYNNEI come from the germline V gene.

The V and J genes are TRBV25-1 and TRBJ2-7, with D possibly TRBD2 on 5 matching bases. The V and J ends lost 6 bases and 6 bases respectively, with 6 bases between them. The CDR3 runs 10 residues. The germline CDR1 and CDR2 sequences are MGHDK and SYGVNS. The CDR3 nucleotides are TGTGCCAGCAGAAGCGGCGAGCAGTACTTC. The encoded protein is CASRSGEQYF.

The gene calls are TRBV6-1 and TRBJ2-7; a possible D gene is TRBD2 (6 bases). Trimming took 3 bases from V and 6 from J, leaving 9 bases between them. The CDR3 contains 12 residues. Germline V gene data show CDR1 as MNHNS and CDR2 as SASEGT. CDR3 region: CASSETRREQYF. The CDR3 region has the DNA TGTGCCAGCAGTGAGACTAGGCGCGAGCAGTACTTC.

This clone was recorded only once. The CDR3 nucleotides are TGCGCCAGCCTGAAGGGACAGGGGAATAATTCACCCCTCCACTTT. Protein sequence: CASLKGQGNNSPLHF. The gene calls are TRBV10-2 and TRBJ1-6, with 10 bases identical to TRBD1. The ends lost 8 bases at V and 5 bases at J; junction bases unmatched: 6. The CDR3 is 15 amino acids. Germline CDR1 reads WSHSY; CDR2 reads SAAADI.

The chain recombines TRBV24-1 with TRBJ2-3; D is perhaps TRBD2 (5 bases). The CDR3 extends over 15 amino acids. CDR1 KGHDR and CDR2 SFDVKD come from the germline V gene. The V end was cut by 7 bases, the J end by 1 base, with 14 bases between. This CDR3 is CATSYSGSGTDTQYF. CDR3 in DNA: TGTGCCACCAGCTACAGCGGAAGCGGCACAGATACGCAGTATTTT.

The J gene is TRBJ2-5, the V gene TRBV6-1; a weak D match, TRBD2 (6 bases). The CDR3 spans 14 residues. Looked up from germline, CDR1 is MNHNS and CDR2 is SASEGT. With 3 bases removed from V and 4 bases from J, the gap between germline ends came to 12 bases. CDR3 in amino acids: CASSDGGSRETQYF. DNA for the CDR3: TGTGCCAGCAGTGACGGGGGTTCCAGAGAGACCCAGTACTTC.

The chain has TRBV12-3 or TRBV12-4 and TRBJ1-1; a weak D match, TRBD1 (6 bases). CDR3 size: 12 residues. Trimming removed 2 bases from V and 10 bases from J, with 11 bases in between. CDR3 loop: CASSLRTDVAFF. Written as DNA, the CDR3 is TGTGCCAGCAGTTTAAGGACAGACGTAGCTTTCTTT.